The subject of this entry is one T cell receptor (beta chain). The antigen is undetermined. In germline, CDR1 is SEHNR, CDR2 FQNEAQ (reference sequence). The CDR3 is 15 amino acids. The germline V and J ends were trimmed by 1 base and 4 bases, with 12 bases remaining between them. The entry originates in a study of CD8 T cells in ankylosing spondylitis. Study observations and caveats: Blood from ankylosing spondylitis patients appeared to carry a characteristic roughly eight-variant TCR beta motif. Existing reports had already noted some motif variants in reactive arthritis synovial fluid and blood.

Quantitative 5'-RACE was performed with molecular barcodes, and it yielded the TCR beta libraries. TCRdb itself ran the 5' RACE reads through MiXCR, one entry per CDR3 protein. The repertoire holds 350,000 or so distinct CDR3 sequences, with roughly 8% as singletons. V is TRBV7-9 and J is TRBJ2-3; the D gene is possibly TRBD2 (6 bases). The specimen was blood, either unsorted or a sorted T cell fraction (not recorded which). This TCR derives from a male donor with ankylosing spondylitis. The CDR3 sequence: CASSLGGTGADTQYF. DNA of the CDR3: TGTGCCAGCAGCTTAGGCGGGACCGGGGCAGATACGCAGTATTTT. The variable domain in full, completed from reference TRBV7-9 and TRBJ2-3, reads DTGVSQNPRHKITKRGQNVTFRCDPISEHNRLYWYRQTLGQGPEFLTYFQNEAQLEKSRLLSDRFSAERPKGSFSTLEIQRTEQGDSAMYLCASSLGGTGADTQYFGPGTRLTVL.